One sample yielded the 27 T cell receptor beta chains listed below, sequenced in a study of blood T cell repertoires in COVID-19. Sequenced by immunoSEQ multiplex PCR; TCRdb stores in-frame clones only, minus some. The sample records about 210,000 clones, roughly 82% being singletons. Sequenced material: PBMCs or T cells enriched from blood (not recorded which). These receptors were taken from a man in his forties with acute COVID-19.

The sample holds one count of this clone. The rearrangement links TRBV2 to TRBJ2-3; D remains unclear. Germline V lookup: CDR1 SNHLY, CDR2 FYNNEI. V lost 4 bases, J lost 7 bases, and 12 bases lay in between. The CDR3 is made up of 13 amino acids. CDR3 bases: TGTGCCAGCAGTGCCACTATCGTAAATACGCAGTATTTT. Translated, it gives CASSATIVNTQYF.

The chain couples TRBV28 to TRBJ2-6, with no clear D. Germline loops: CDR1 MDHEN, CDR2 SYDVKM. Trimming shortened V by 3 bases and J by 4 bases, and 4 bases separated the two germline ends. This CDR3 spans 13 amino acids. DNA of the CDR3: TGTGCCAGCAGTTTGGCAGGGGCCAACGTCCTGACTTTC. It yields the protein CASSLAGANVLTF.

The CDR3 is CASSSTGVQNEQFF. In nucleotides, the CDR3 is TGCGCCAGCAGCTCGACAGGGGTTCAGAATGAGCAGTTCTTC. The chain joins TRBV5-1 to TRBJ2-1; 8 bases match TRBD1. V lost 3 bases, J lost 7 bases, and 6 bases stayed unmatched. Germline values: CDR1 SGHRS, CDR2 YFSETQ. There are 14 residues in the CDR3.

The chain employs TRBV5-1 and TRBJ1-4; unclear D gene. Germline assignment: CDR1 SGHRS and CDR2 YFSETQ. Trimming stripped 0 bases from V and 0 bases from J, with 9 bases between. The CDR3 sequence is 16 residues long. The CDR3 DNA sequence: TGCGCCAGCAGCTTGGATCGGGGATCAACTAATGAAAAACTGTTTTTT. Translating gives CASSLDRGSTNEKLFF.

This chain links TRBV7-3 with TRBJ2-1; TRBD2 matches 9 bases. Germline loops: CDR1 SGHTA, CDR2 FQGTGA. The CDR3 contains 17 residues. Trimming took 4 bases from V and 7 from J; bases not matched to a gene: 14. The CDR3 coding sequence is TGTGCCAGCAGCTCCCACTCGGGACTAGCCAGAATAAATGAGCAGTTCTTC. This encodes CASSSHSGLARINEQFF.

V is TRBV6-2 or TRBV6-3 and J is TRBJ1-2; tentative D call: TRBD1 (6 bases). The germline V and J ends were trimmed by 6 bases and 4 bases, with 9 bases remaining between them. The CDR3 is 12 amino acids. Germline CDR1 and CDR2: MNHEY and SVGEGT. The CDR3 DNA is TGTGCCAGCAGCTTGGACAGCTATGGCTACACCTTC. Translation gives CASSLDSYGYTF.

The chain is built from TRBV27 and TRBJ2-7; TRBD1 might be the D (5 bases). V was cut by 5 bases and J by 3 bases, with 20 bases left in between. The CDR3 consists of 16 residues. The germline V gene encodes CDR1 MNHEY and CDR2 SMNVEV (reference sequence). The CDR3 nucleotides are TGTGCCAGCAGTCCCGAAGTTACAGGAGTCGACTACGAGCAGTACTTC. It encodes CASSPEVTGVDYEQYF.

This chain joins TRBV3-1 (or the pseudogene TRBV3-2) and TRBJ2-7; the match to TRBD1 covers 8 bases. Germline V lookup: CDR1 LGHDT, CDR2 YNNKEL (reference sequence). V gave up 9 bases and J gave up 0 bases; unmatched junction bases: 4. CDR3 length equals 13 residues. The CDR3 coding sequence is TGTGCCAGATCGGGACAGGCCTCCTACGAGCAGTACTTC. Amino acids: CARSGQASYEQYF.

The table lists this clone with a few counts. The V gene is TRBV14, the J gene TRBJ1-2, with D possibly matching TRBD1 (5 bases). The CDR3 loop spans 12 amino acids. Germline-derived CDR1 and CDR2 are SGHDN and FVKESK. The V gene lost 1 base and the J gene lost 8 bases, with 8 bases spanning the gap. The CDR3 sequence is CASSQGTMGYTF. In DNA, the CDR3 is TGTGCCAGCAGCCAAGGGACAATGGGCTACACCTTC.

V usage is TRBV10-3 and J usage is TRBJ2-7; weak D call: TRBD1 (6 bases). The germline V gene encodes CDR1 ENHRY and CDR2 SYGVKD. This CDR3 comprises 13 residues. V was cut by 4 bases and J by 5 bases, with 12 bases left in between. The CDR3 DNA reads TGTGCCATCAGTGTTTACAGGGAAGACGAGCAGTACTTC. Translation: CAISVYREDEQYF.

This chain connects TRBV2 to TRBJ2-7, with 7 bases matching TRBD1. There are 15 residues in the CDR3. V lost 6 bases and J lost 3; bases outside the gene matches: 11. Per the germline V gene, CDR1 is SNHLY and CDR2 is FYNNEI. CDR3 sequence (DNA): TGTGCCAGCAGCCCGGGACAGCCCCTCTACTACGAGCAGTACTTC. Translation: CASSPGQPLYYEQYF.

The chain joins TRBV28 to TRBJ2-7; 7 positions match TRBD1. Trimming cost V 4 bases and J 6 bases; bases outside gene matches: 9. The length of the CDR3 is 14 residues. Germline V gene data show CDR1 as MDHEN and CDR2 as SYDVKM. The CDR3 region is CASSSNRGPSEQYF. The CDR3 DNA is TGTGCCAGCAGTTCGAACAGGGGTCCTTCCGAGCAGTACTTC.

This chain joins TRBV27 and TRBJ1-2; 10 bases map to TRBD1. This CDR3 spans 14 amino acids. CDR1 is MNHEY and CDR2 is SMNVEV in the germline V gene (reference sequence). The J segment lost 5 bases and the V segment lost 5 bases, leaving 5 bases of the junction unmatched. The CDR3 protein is CASSTRQGAYGYTF. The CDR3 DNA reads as TGTGCCAGCAGTACCCGACAGGGGGCGTATGGCTACACCTTC.

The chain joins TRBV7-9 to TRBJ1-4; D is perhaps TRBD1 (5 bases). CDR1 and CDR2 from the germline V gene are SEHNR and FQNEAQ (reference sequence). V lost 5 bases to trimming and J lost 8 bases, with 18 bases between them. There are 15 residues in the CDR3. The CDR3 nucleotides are TGTGCCAGCAGCCATACGGGCCTCAGGGAAGAAAAACTGTTTTTT. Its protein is CASSHTGLREEKLFF.

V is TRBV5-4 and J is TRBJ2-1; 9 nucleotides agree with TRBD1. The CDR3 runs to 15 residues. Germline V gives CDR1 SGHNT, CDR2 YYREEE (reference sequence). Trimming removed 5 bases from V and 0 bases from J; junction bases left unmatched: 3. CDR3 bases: TGTGCCAGCAGTCTGGACAGGGGCTCCTACAATGAGCAGTTCTTC. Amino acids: CASSLDRGSYNEQFF.

CDR3 loop: CASSQRQSHTGELFF. The DNA for the CDR3 is TGTGCCAGCAGCCAACGCCAAAGCCACACCGGGGAGCTGTTTTTT. The chain employs TRBV3-1 (or the pseudogene TRBV3-2) and TRBJ2-2; D remains unclear. V shed 2 bases and J shed 3 bases, with 10 bases lying between them. The length of the CDR3 is 15 residues. Looked up from germline, CDR1 is LGHDT and CDR2 is YNNKEL (reference sequence).

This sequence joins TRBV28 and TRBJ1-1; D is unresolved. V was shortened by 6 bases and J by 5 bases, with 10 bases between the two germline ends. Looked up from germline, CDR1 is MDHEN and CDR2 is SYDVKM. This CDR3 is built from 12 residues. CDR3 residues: CASSRPGTEAFF. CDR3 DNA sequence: TGTGCCAGCAGCCGCCCAGGAACTGAAGCTTTCTTT.

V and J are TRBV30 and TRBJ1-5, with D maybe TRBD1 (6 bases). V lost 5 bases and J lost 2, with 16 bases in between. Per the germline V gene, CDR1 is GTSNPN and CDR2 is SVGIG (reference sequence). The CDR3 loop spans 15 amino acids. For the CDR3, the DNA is TGTGCCTGGGAACGAGGGGGGGGAGGCAATCAGCCCCAGCATTTT. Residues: CAWERGGGGNQPQHF.

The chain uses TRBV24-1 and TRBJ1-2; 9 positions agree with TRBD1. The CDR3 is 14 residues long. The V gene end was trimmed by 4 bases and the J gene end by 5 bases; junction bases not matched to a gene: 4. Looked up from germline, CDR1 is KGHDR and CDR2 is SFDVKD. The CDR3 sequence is CATSDQDRGYGYTF. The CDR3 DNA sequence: TGTGCCACCAGTGACCAGGACAGGGGATATGGCTACACCTTC.

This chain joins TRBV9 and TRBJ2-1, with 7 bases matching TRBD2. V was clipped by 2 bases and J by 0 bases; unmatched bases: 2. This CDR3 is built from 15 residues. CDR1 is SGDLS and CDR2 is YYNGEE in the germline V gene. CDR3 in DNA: TGTGCCAGCAGCGTCGCGGGAGTCTCCTACAATGAGCAGTTCTTC. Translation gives CASSVAGVSYNEQFF.

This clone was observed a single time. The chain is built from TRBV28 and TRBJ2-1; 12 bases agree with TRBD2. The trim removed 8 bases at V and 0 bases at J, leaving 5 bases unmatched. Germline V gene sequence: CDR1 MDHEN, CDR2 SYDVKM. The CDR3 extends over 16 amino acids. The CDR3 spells CASWETSGSSYNEQFF. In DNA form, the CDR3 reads TGTGCCAGCTGGGAGACTAGCGGGAGCTCCTACAATGAGCAGTTCTTC.

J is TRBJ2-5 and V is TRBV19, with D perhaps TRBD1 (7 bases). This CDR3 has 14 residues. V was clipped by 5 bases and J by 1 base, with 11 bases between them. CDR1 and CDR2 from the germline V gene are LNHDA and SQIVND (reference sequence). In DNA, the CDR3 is TGTGCCAGTAGTGTCCAGGGGGGCCAAGAGACCCAGTACTTC. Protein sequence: CASSVQGGQETQYF.

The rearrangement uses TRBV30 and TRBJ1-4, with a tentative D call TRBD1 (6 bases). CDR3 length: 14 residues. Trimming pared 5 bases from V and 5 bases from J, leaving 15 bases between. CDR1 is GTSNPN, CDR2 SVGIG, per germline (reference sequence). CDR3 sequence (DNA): TGTGCCTGGGGGGCCGGCCAGGGGAATGAAAAACTGTTTTTT. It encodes CAWGAGQGNEKLFF.

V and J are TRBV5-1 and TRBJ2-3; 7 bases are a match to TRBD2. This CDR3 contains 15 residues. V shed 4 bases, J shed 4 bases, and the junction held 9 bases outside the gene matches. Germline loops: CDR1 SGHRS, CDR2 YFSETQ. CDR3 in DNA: TGCGCCAGCAGCGACCATCGGGGGGAAGCAGATACGCAGTATTTT. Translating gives CASSDHRGEADTQYF.

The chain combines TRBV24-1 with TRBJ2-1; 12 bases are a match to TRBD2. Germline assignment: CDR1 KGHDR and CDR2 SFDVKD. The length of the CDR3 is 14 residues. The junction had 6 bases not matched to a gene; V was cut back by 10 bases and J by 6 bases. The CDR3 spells CATAGLAGSNEQFF. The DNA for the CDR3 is TGTGCCACAGCCGGACTAGCGGGATCCAATGAGCAGTTCTTC.

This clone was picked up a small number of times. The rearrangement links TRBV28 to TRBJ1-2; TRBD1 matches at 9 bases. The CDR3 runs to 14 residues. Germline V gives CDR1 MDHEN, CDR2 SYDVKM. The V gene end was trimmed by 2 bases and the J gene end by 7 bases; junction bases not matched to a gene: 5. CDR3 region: CASSLIQGAGGYTF. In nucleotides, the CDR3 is TGTGCCAGCAGTTTAATACAGGGGGCAGGTGGCTACACCTTC.

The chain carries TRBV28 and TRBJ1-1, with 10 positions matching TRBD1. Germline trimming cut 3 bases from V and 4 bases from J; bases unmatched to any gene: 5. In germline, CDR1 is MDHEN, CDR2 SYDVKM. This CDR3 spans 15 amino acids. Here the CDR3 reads CASSFIGQGGTEAFF. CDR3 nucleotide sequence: TGTGCCAGCAGTTTCATAGGACAGGGGGGCACTGAAGCTTTCTTT.